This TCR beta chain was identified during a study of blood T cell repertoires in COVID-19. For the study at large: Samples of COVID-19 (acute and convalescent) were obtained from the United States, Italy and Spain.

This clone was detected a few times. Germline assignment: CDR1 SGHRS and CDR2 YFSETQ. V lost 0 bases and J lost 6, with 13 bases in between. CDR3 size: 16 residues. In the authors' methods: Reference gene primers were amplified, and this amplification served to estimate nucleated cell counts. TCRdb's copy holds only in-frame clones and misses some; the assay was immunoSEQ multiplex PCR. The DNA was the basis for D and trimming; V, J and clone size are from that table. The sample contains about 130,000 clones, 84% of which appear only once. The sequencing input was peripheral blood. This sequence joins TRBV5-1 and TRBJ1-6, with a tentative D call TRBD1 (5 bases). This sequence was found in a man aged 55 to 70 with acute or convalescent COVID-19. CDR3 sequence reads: CASSLEGQGPNSPLHF. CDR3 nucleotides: TGCGCCAGCAGCTTGGAGGGGCAAGGACCTAATTCACCCCTCCACTTT.